The clone carrying this T cell receptor (beta chain) was detected ten times or more. Its matching antigen is unknown. The entry originates in a study of early T cells in non-severe SARS-CoV-2 infection. TCRdb recomputed calls from the 5' RACE reads with MiXCR, one row per CDR3 protein. This sample yields tens of thousands of distinct CDR3 sequences, of which around 11% are seen a single time; less than 3.5% belongs to the top ten. Germline loops: CDR1 SGHTA, CDR2 FQGTGA. V lost 4 bases, J lost 0 bases, and 20 bases lay in between. This CDR3 is built from 18 residues. Study conclusions and caveats: Matching with VDJdb favored anti-spike CD8 responses (missing private and CD4 specificities).

This receptor was identified in an adult who was a healthcare worker with PCR-confirmed SARS-CoV-2 infection or an uninfected control (not recorded which). The chain uses TRBV7-3 and TRBJ2-3; D perhaps matches TRBD2 (7 bases). Sequenced material: whole blood, taken at baseline. The CDR3 bases are TGTGCCAGCAGCTCGGGGGGCGCGATTTCCTCTAGCACAGATACGCAGTATTTT. Amino acid sequence: CASSSGGAISSSTDTQYF.